The clone carrying this T cell receptor beta chain was found many times. The antigen is not known. The sample originates from a study of T cells in Graves' hyperthyroidism and ophthalmopathy. Researchers took RNA transcripts and amplified the TCR beta CDR3 regions from them. In the first-round RT-PCR of the TCR CDR3, the HTBI primer set was used. A single record per CDR3 protein comes from TCRdb applying MiXCR to the multiplex PCR reads. The data contain roughly 720,000 distinct CDR3 sequences, approximately 15% of them singletons. Findings of the study overall: The model's output predicted ophthalmopathy at a median of approximately 6.5 months prior to onset. In blood, most of the thyroid clonotypes expanded above 0.001 were also present. Researchers report that a 13 V-J model separated ophthalmopathy from stable hyperthyroidism.

V lost 5 bases and J 4 bases, leaving 18 bases between the germline ends. This CDR3 spans 16 amino acids. Germline V gene lookup returns CDR1 MDHEN and CDR2 SYDVKM. Participants, patients aged 18 to 65, had newly diagnosed hyperthyroidism with a duration under 2 months. This receptor was obtained from a man aged 50 or older with Graves' hyperthyroidism. The rearrangement uses TRBV28 and TRBJ2-1; D gene uncertain. The sequenced material came from blood. This chain's CDR3 is CASSADTGPSYNEQFF. Written as DNA, the CDR3 is TGTGCCAGCAGTGCCGACACTGGGCCCTCTTACAATGAGCAGTTCTTC.